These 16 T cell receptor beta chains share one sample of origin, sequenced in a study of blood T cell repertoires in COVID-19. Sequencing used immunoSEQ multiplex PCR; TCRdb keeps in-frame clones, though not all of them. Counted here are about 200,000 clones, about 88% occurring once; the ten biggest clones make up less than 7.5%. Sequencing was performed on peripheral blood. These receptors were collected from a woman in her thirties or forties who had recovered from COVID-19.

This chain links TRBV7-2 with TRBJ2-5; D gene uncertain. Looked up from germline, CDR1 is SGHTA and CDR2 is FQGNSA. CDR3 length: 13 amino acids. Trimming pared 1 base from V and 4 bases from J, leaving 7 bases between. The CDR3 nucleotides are TGTGCCAGCAGCTTAGTCACGGGAGAGACCCAGTACTTC. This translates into CASSLVTGETQYF.

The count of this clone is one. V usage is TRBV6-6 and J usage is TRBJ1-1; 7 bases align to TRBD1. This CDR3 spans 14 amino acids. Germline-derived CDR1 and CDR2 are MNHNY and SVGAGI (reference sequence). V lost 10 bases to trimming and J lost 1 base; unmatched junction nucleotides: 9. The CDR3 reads CAIKKAGGNTEAFF. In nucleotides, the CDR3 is TGTGCCATCAAAAAAGCAGGGGGGAACACTGAAGCTTTCTTT.

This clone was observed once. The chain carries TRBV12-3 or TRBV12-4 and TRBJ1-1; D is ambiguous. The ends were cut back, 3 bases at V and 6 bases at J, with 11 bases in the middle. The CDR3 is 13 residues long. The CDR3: CASSLREFAEAFF. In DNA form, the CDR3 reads TGTGCCAGCAGTTTGCGGGAGTTCGCTGAAGCTTTCTTT.

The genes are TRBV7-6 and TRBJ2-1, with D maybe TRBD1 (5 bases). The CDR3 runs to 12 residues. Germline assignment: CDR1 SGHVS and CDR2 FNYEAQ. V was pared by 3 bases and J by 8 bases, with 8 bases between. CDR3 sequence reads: CASSLTAYEQFF. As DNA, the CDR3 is TGTGCCAGCAGCTTGACAGCTTATGAGCAGTTCTTC.

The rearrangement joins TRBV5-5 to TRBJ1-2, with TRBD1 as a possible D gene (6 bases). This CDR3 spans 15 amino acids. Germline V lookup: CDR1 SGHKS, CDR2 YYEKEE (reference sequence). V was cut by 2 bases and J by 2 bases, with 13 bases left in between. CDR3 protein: CASSFSGVGNYGYTF. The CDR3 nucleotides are TGTGCCAGCAGCTTTTCAGGGGTCGGCAACTATGGCTACACCTTC. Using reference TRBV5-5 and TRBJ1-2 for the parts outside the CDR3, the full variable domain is DAGVTQSPTHLIKTRGQQVTLRCSPISGHKSVSWYQQVLGQGPQFIFQYYEKEERGRGNFPDRFSARQFPNYSSELNVNALLLGDSALYLCASSFSGVGNYGYTFGSGTRLTVV.

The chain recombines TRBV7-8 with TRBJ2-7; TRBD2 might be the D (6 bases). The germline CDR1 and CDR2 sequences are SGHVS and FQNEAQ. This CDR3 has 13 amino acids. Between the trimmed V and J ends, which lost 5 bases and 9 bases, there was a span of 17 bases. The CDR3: CASSPTGEGGQYF. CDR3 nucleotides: TGTGCCAGCAGCCCCACGGGAGAGGGCGGGCAGTACTTC.

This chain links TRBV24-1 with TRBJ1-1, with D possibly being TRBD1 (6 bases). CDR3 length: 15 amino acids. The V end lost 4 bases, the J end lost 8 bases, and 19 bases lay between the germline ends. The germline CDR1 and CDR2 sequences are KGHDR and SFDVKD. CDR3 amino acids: CATSESGGLSREAFF. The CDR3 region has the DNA TGTGCCACCAGTGAATCGGGGGGCCTCTCGAGGGAAGCTTTCTTT.

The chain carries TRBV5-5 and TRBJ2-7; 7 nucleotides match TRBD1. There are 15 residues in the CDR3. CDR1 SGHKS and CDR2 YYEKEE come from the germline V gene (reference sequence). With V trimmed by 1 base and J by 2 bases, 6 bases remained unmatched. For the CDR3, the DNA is TGTGCCAGCAGCTTGAGTGCGACAGGGACCTACGAGCAGTACTTC. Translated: CASSLSATGTYEQYF.

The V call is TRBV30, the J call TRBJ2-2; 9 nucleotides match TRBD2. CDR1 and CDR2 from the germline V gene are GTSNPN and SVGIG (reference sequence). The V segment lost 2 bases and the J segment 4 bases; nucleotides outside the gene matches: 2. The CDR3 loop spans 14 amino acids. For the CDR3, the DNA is TGTGCCTGGAGTCGGCGGGAGGGCACCGGGGAGCTGTTTTTT. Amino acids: CAWSRREGTGELFF.

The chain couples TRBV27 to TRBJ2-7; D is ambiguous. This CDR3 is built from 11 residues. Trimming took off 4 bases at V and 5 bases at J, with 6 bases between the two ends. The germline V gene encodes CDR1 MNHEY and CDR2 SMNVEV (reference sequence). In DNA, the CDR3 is TGTGCCAGCAGTTCACCGGACGAGCAGTACTTC. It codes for CASSSPDEQYF.

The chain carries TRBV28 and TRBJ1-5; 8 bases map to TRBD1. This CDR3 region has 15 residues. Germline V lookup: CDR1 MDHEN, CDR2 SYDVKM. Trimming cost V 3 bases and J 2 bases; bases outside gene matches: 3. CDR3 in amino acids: CASSFPGQGNQPQHF. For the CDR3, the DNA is TGTGCCAGCAGTTTTCCGGGACAGGGCAATCAGCCCCAGCATTTT.

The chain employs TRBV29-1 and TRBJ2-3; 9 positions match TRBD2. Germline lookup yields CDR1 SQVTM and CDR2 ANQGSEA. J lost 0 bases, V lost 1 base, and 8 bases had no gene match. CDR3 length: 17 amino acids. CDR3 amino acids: CSVEALASGTSTDTQYF. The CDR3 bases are TGCAGCGTTGAAGCCCTGGCTAGCGGGACCAGCACAGATACGCAGTATTTT.

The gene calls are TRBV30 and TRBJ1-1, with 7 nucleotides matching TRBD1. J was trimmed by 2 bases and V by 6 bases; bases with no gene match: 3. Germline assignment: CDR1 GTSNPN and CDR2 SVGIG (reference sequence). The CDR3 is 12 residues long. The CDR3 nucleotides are TGTGCCTGCGACAGGGTAAACACTGAAGCTTTCTTT. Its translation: CACDRVNTEAFF.

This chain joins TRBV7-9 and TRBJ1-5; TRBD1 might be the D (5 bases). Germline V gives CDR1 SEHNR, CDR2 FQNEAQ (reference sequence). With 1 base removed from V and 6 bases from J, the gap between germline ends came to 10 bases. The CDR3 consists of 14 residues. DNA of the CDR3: TGTGCCAGCAGCTTAGAGGGGATGGGTCAGCCCCAGCATTTT. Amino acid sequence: CASSLEGMGQPQHF.

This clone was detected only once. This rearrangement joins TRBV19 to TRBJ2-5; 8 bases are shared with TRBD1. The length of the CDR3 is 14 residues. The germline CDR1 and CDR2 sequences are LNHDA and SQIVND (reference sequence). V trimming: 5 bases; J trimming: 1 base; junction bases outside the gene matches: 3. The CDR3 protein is CASSLDRAQETQYF. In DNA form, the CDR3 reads TGTGCCAGTAGTCTGGACAGGGCCCAAGAGACCCAGTACTTC. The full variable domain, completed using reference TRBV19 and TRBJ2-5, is DGGITQSPKYLFRKEGQNVTLSCEQNLNHDAMYWYRQDPGQGLRLIYYSQIVNDFQKGDIAEGYSVSREKKESFPLTVTSAQKNPTAFYLCASSLDRAQETQYFGPGTRLLVL.

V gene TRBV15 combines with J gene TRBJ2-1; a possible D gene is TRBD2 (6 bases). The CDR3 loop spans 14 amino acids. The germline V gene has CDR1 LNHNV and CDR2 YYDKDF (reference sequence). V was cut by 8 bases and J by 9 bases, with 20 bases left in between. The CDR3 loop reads CATVATIPGGEQFF. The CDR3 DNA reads TGTGCCACCGTGGCTACCATACCCGGGGGTGAGCAGTTCTTC.